The clone carrying this T cell receptor (beta chain) came up once. This table comes from immunoSEQ multiplex PCR, and its TCRdb copy is limited to in-frame clones, with some not included. The data show approximately 500,000 clones, with roughly 85% seen just once and approximately 3.2% held by the top ten. The data are from a study of blood T cell repertoires in COVID-19. What was sequenced was peripheral blood. This TCR derives from a human donor in a cohort sampled during active COVID-19.

This CDR3 reads CASREPGQGNTEAFF. The DNA for the CDR3 is TGCGCCAGCAGGGAACCGGGACAGGGGAACACTGAAGCTTTCTTT. The chain couples TRBV5-1 to TRBJ1-1; TRBD1 agrees at 9 bases. Germline V gives CDR1 SGHRS, CDR2 YFSETQ. V was clipped by 5 bases and J by 1 base; unmatched bases: 6. The CDR3 contains 15 residues.